This is a list of T cell receptor beta chains from one sample in a study of vaccination and CD4 T cells after COVID-19. No antigens are known for them. TCRdb itself ran the PCR reads through MiXCR, one entry per CDR3 protein. The sample has approximately 13,000 distinct CDR3 sequences, about 50% seen once; the top ten hold 15% to 19%. The sequenced sample consisted of CD4+ T cells from blood, cultured in vitro. These receptors were obtained from a human donor who had recovered from COVID-19. Both conserved end residues are part of each CDR3. The D gene is left open where the match is weak. The size field is filled for only some rows; it gives once, few, many or a size class.

V	size	J	D	CDR3	DNA
TRBV6-4	few	TRBJ2-2	.	CASSESVTGELFF	TGTGCCAGCAGTGAATCCGTTACCGGGGAGCTGTTTTTT
TRBV20-1	.	TRBJ2-1	.	CSARDPYDYNEQFF	TGCAGTGCTAGAGACCCTTACGACTACAATGAGCAGTTCTTC
TRBV24-1	.	TRBJ2-6	.	CATSDFNRAGANVLTF	TGTGCCACCAGTGATTTTAACAGGGCTGGGGCCAACGTCCTGACTTTC
TRBV7-9	few	TRBJ1-1	.	CASSLAEGLAFF	TGTGCCAGCAGCTTAGCCGAGGGGTTAGCTTTCTTT
TRBV7-3	few	TRBJ2-5	.	CASSSEVGQQTQYF	TGTGCCAGCAGCTCAGAGGTCGGGCAGCAGACCCAGTACTTC
TRBV6-2/TRBV6-3	.	TRBJ2-7	.	CASSYLQGAEQYF	TGTGCCAGCAGTTACTTACAGGGCGCCGAGCAGTACTTC
TRBV7-2	.	TRBJ1-1	.	CASSLGWEDEGEAFF	TGTGCCAGCAGCTTAGGGTGGGAAGATGAAGGTGAAGCTTTCTTT
TRBV30	.	TRBJ2-7	.	CAWSLVREREQYF	TGTGCCTGGAGTCTCGTGCGGGAACGCGAGCAGTACTTC
TRBV7-9	.	TRBJ2-7	TRBD1	CASSLGQGQYF	TGTGCCAGCAGCTTAGGACAGGGGCAGTACTTC
TRBV6-4	.	TRBJ2-3	.	CASSERADPSTDTQYF	TGTGCCAGCAGTGAAAGGGCAGACCCTAGCACAGATACGCAGTATTTT
TRBV4-1	.	TRBJ2-3	.	CASSQDRSVDTQYF	TGCGCCAGCAGCCAAGATAGGAGCGTAGATACGCAGTATTTT
TRBV20-1	.	TRBJ2-1	.	CSARDIQGVSYNEQFF	TGCAGTGCTAGAGACATCCAGGGCGTCTCCTACAATGAGCAGTTCTTC
TRBV19	once	TRBJ1-5	.	CASSFYVMWPQHF	TGTGCCAGTAGTTTTTATGTGATGTGGCCCCAGCATTTT
TRBV12-3/TRBV12-4	few	TRBJ1-6	.	CASSLSGPNSPLHF	TGTGCCAGCAGTTTATCGGGTCCCAATTCACCCCTCCACTTT
TRBV6-1	.	TRBJ2-7	.	CAAAQGGPYEQYF	TGTGCCGCGGCCCAGGGGGGCCCGTACGAGCAGTACTTC
TRBV27	few	TRBJ1-5	.	CASSPRDGTNQPQHF	TGTGCCAGCAGTCCGAGGGACGGCACGAATCAGCCCCAGCATTTT
TRBV27	.	TRBJ1-1	.	CASSTTTGSHAFF	TGTGCCAGCAGTACAACTACAGGGAGTCACGCTTTCTTT
TRBV20-1	.	TRBJ2-3	TRBD2	CSALAGETDTQYF	TGCAGTGCCCTAGCGGGAGAAACAGATACGCAGTATTTT
TRBV7-3	once	TRBJ2-5	.	CASSSRRGETQYF	TGTGCCAGCAGCTCCCGGCGGGGTGAGACCCAGTACTTC
TRBV4-1	few	TRBJ1-1	.	CASSQDRRGRRNTEAFF	TGCGCCAGCAGCCAAGACCGAAGGGGCAGAAGGAACACTGAAGCTTTCTTT
TRBV24-1	.	TRBJ2-3	.	CATSDSQGGTTDTQYF	TGTGCCACCAGTGATTCCCAGGGCGGTACCACAGATACGCAGTATTTT
TRBV20-1	few	TRBJ2-3	TRBD2	CSALESGSGSSDTQYF	TGCAGTGCCCTTGAGTCAGGTAGCGGGAGCTCAGATACGCAGTATTTT
TRBV7-2	.	TRBJ2-7	TRBD2	CASTGGGARPPEQYF	TGTGCCAGCACGGGCGGGGGAGCCCGACCCCCCGAGCAGTACTTC
TRBV6-5	.	TRBJ2-2	.	CASSYASQRANTGELFF	TGTGCCAGCAGTTATGCTTCCCAGAGGGCGAACACCGGGGAGCTGTTTTTT